This TCR beta chain was captured in a study of T cell changes during pregnancy in multiple sclerosis. Method: immunoSEQ multiplex PCR; TCRdb's copy keeps in-frame clones and lacks some. The data hold tens of thousands of clones, with more than 85% observed a single time. V lost 5 bases and J 2 bases, leaving 13 bases between the germline ends. CDR3 size: 15 residues. Germline CDR1 and CDR2: MNHEY and SVGAGI. This TCR was recovered from a female donor with multiple sclerosis, enrolled in a pregnancy study. The source material was peripheral blood, sampled before pregnancy. The chain couples TRBV6-5 to TRBJ1-5; maybe TRBD1 (5 bases). The CDR3 DNA is TGTGCCAGCAGTCATCGCGGGGGGGGCAATCAGCCCCAGCATTTT. Amino acid sequence: CASSHRGGGNQPQHF.